Below, 28 T cell receptor beta chains from the same sample are listed, as sequenced in a study of control samples from healthy donors and cancer patients. Generated by immunoSEQ multiplex PCR, the TCRdb table keeps only in-frame clones and is missing some. The table shows about 170,000 clones, with around 90% occurring only once. Sequenced sample: blood. All receptors come from a middle-aged woman in good health.

This clone was observed a single time. The chain employs TRBV9 and TRBJ1-6; TRBD1 might be the D (5 bases). Trimming took 3 bases from V and 4 from J, leaving 17 bases between them. This CDR3 region has 17 residues. Germline CDR1 is SGDLS and CDR2 is YYNGEE. The CDR3 DNA reads TGTGCCAGCAGCGCAGACCCGGGGCCGGGATATAATTCACCCCTCCACTTT. It specifies CASSADPGPGYNSPLHF. Full variable domain (missing parts from reference TRBV9 and TRBJ1-6): DSGVTQTPKHLITATGQRVTLRCSPRSGDLSVYWYQQSLDQGLQFLIQYYNGEERAKGNILERFSAQQFPDLHSELNLSSLELGDSALYFCASSADPGPGYNSPLHFGNGTRLTVT.

The chain employs TRBV19 and TRBJ1-1; the D gene is possibly TRBD1 (6 bases). CDR3 length: 15 amino acids. CDR1 is LNHDA and CDR2 is SQIVND in the germline V gene (reference sequence). V lost 4 bases and J lost 1, with 13 bases in between. The CDR3 here is CASSSRRGGNTEAFF. CDR3 coding DNA: TGTGCCAGTAGTAGTCGCCGAGGGGGGAACACTGAAGCTTTCTTT.

The rearrangement uses TRBV2 and TRBJ2-3, with D perhaps matching TRBD2 (5 bases). The germline gives CDR1 SNHLY, CDR2 FYNNEI. The CDR3 length is 14 residues. V lost 5 bases to trimming and J lost 1 base, with 10 bases between them. The CDR3 DNA reads as TGTGCCAGCAGTCGAGCGGATCGCACAGATACGCAGTATTTT. Residues: CASSRADRTDTQYF.

The chain joins TRBV13 to TRBJ2-4; the match to TRBD1 covers 7 bases. This CDR3 has 18 amino acids. Germline V lookup: CDR1 PRHDT, CDR2 FYEKMQ (reference sequence). The trim removed 0 bases at V and 1 base at J, leaving 9 bases unmatched. CDR3: CASSLGTGSSWAKNIQYF. CDR3 DNA sequence: TGTGCCAGCAGCTTAGGGACAGGGTCCTCCTGGGCCAAAAACATTCAGTACTTC.

The rearrangement uses TRBV7-3 and TRBJ2-4; D is possibly TRBD2 (5 bases). V lost 3 bases, J lost 3 bases, and 15 bases lay in between. Germline CDR1 reads SGHTA; CDR2 reads FQGTGA. The CDR3 runs to 16 residues. Written as DNA, the CDR3 is TGTGCCAGCAGCTTGGAGAGGGCATCCGGCAAAAACATTCAGTACTTC. This gives the protein CASSLERASGKNIQYF.

The chain combines TRBV27 with TRBJ1-1; possible D gene TRBD1, 6 bases. The CDR3 loop spans 14 amino acids. Trimming took off 3 bases at V and 2 bases at J, with 10 bases between the two ends. The V gene's germline CDR1 is MNHEY and CDR2 SMNVEV (reference sequence). The CDR3 here is CASSFSGVNTEAFF. In nucleotides, the CDR3 is TGTGCCAGCAGTTTTTCAGGGGTTAACACTGAAGCTTTCTTT.

The chain recombines TRBV3-1 (or the pseudogene TRBV3-2) with TRBJ2-4, with D perhaps assigned TRBD1 or TRBD2 (6 bases each). CDR3 length equals 17 residues. Germline V CDR1 and CDR2: LGHDT, YNNKEL (reference sequence). Trimming shortened V by 1 base and J by 1 base, and 14 bases separated the two germline ends. CDR3 sequence reads: CASSQVEGGRAKNIQYF. CDR3 DNA sequence: TGTGCCAGCAGCCAAGTTGAGGGGGGCCGGGCCAAAAACATTCAGTACTTC.

The V and J genes are TRBV7-9 and TRBJ2-3; no reliable D call. With 0 bases removed from V and 0 bases from J, the gap between germline ends came to 16 bases. Germline-derived CDR1 and CDR2 are SEHNR and FQNEAQ (reference sequence). This CDR3 spans 18 amino acids. As DNA, the CDR3 is TGTGCCAGCAGCTTAGCGGAATTCTTTCAATCTAGCACAGATACGCAGTATTTT. Its protein is CASSLAEFFQSSTDTQYF.

J is TRBJ2-5 and V is TRBV6-5; 9 positions agree with TRBD2. This CDR3 region has 15 residues. After removal of 1 base from V and 1 base from J, the junction contained 1 base not matched to a gene. CDR1 is MNHEY and CDR2 is SVGAGI in the germline V gene. CDR3 sequence: CASSYWRGGQETQYF. DNA for the CDR3: TGTGCCAGCAGTTACTGGCGGGGGGGCCAAGAGACCCAGTACTTC.

CDR3 nucleotide sequence: TGTGCCAGCAGTGAAGAAGGGAATTCACCCCTCCACTTT. It codes for CASSEEGNSPLHF. The chain joins TRBV2 to TRBJ1-6; D gene ambiguous. V was clipped by 1 base and J by 7 bases, with 5 bases between them. The CDR3 is made up of 13 amino acids. Germline V gene lookup returns CDR1 SNHLY and CDR2 FYNNEI.

The chain joins TRBV6-5 to TRBJ2-1, with D perhaps matching TRBD2 (6 bases). This CDR3 has 16 amino acids. Trimming took 0 bases from V and 6 from J, leaving 15 bases between them. Germline V CDR1 and CDR2: MNHEY, SVGAGI. In DNA, the CDR3 is TGTGCCAGCAGTTACTCGATACTAGCCCCAGGCAATGAGCAGTTCTTC. Its protein product is CASSYSILAPGNEQFF.

The chain combines TRBV18 with TRBJ1-3; the D is unclear. V dropped 3 bases and J dropped 0 bases, with 9 bases sitting between them. The germline gives CDR1 KGHSH, CDR2 LQKENI. This CDR3 is built from 15 residues. The CDR3 DNA reads as TGTGCCAGCTCACCGGACTTAAACTCTGGAAACACCATATATTTT. Its translation is CASSPDLNSGNTIYF.

The chain employs TRBV13 and TRBJ2-2; 10 nucleotides line up with TRBD1. Germline values: CDR1 PRHDT, CDR2 FYEKMQ (reference sequence). V was pared by 7 bases and J by 3 bases, with 2 bases of the junction left unmatched. This CDR3 is 14 amino acids long. CDR3 in amino acids: CASTGQGHTGELFF. DNA of the CDR3: TGTGCCAGCACGGGACAGGGGCACACCGGGGAGCTGTTTTTT. Variable domain in full (rest from reference TRBV13 and TRBJ2-2): AAGVIQSPRHLIKEKRETATLKCYPIPRHDTVYWYQQGPGQDPQFLISFYEKMQSDKGSIPDRFSAQQFSDYHSELNMSSLELGDSALYFCASTGQGHTGELFFGEGSRLTVL.

This clone was seen once. V usage is TRBV5-1 and J usage is TRBJ1-5, with TRBD1 as a possible D gene (5 bases). V was trimmed by 0 bases and J by 4 bases, leaving 8 bases between them. This CDR3 has 14 amino acids. Germline CDR1 and CDR2: SGHRS and YFSETQ. CDR3 DNA sequence: TGCGCCAGCAGCTTGGCCGGGGGGAATCAGCCCCAGCATTTT. This encodes CASSLAGGNQPQHF.

The chain links TRBV2 to TRBJ2-7; 10 bases match TRBD1. The length of the CDR3 is 14 residues. With V trimmed by 10 bases and J by 0 bases, 6 bases remained unmatched. Per the germline V gene, CDR1 is SNHLY and CDR2 is FYNNEI. CDR3 amino acids: CATIRDRGSYEQYF. The CDR3 region has the DNA TGTGCCACCATCCGGGACAGGGGCTCCTACGAGCAGTACTTC. Filled out from reference TRBV2 and TRBJ2-7, the complete variable domain reads EPEVTQTPSHQVTQMGQEVILRCVPISNHLYFYWYRQILGQKVEFLVSFYNNEISEKSEIFDDQFSVERPDGSNFTLKIRSTKLEDSAMYFCATIRDRGSYEQYFGPGTRLTVT.

This clone showed up just once. V gene TRBV25-1 combines with J gene TRBJ1-5; D not certain. Trimming pared 1 base from V and 6 bases from J, leaving 7 bases between. Germline V CDR1 and CDR2: MGHDK, SYGVNS. The CDR3 has 13 amino acids. The CDR3 spells CASSEFLGQPQHF. Written as DNA, the CDR3 is TGTGCCAGCAGTGAATTTCTTGGTCAGCCCCAGCATTTT.

This sequence joins TRBV10-2 and TRBJ2-6; D unclear. Trimming took 3 bases from V and 2 from J, leaving 8 bases between them. CDR3 length: 15 amino acids. CDR1 and CDR2 (germline): WSHSY, SAAADI. The CDR3 DNA sequence: TGCGCCAGCAGTGACCCCGGAGCTGGGGCCAACGTCCTGACTTTC. Amino acid sequence: CASSDPGAGANVLTF.

The rearrangement uses TRBV14 and TRBJ2-1, with 7 bases identical to TRBD1. The V and J ends lost 4 bases and 6 bases, in that order; junction bases with no gene match: 6. Germline CDR1 and CDR2: SGHDN and FVKESK. This CDR3 spans 14 amino acids. As DNA, the CDR3 is TGTGCCAGCAGCCGGGACAGCAATCCCAATGAGCAGTTCTTC. As protein: CASSRDSNPNEQFF.

The genes are TRBV21-1 and TRBJ2-7; the listed D gene, TRBD2, was not tested against the DNA. TRBV21-1 corresponds to a pseudogene. CDR3 size: 15 residues. The CDR3 DNA follows: TGTGCCAGCAGCAAAGGGACTAGCGGCTACTACGAGCAGTACTTC. Encoded protein: CASSKGTSGYYEQYF.

The V gene is TRBV7-3, the J gene TRBJ2-2; tentative D call: TRBD2 (6 bases). This CDR3 spans 17 amino acids. V was cut by 6 bases and J by 0 bases, with 17 bases left in between. Per the germline V gene, CDR1 is SGHTA and CDR2 is FQGTGA. The CDR3 DNA reads TGTGCCAGCAGTCCGTGGGGGGTCATCGCGAACACCGGGGAGCTGTTTTTT. Protein sequence: CASSPWGVIANTGELFF.

This chain connects TRBV19 to TRBJ2-1; 7 positions agree with TRBD1. After removal of 6 bases from V and 7 bases from J, the junction contained 9 bases not matched to a gene. CDR1 is LNHDA and CDR2 is SQIVND in the germline V gene (reference sequence). This CDR3 is built from 14 residues. The chain's CDR3 is CASRNDARGNEQFF. Here the CDR3 DNA reads TGTGCCAGTAGGAACGACGCCAGGGGGAATGAGCAGTTCTTC. The full variable domain, with the rest looked up from reference TRBV19 and TRBJ2-1, is DGGITQSPKYLFRKEGQNVTLSCEQNLNHDAMYWYRQDPGQGLRLIYYSQIVNDFQKGDIAEGYSVSREKKESFPLTVTSAQKNPTAFYLCASRNDARGNEQFFGPGTRLTVL.

The chain is built from TRBV18 and TRBJ2-7; 10 nucleotides agree with TRBD1. Germline CDR1 and CDR2: KGHSH and LQKENI. This CDR3 spans 15 amino acids. After removal of 4 bases from V and 2 bases from J, the junction contained 5 bases not matched to a gene. The CDR3 nucleotides are TGTGCCAGCTCACTCGCCGGACAGGGGGCCTACGAGCAGTACTTC. It specifies CASSLAGQGAYEQYF.

CDR3 sequence: CSVGDRNYGYTF. The CDR3 DNA sequence: TGCAGCGTTGGGGACAGGAACTATGGCTACACCTTC. The rearrangement links TRBV29-1 to TRBJ1-2, with TRBD1 identical over 8 bases. The CDR3 has 12 residues. Trimming took 4 bases from V and 2 from J; bases not matched to a gene: 0. Germline V gives CDR1 SQVTM, CDR2 ANQGSEA.

The chain combines TRBV11-1 with TRBJ1-1, with TRBD1 identical over 9 bases. The CDR3 totals 14 residues. The V and J ends lost 5 bases and 1 base, in that order; junction bases with no gene match: 2. The germline V gene has CDR1 SGHAT and CDR2 FQDESV (reference sequence). The CDR3 protein is CASSGDRENTEAFF. The CDR3 nucleotides read TGTGCCAGCAGCGGGGACAGGGAGAACACTGAAGCTTTCTTT. Drawing the rest from reference TRBV11-1 and TRBJ1-1, the complete variable domain is EAEVAQSPRYKITEKSQAVAFWCDPISGHATLYWYRQILGQGPELLVQFQDESVVDDSQLPKDRFSAERLKGVDSTLKIQPAELGDSAMYLCASSGDRENTEAFFGQGTRLTVV.

The chain carries TRBV5-6 and TRBJ2-1; 7 nucleotides agree with TRBD1. The junction had 5 bases not matched to a gene; V was cut back by 4 bases and J by 4 bases. The CDR3 has 14 residues. Germline assignment: CDR1 SGHDT and CDR2 YYEEEE. The CDR3 spells CASSRTGDYNEQFF. The CDR3 nucleotides read TGTGCCAGCAGCAGAACAGGGGATTACAATGAGCAGTTCTTC.

The gene calls are TRBV13 and TRBJ1-2; D unclear. Trimming pared 0 bases from V and 3 bases from J, leaving 5 bases between. Germline V lookup: CDR1 PRHDT, CDR2 FYEKMQ (reference sequence). The CDR3 spans 13 residues. The CDR3 protein is CASSLGGDYGYTF. The DNA of the CDR3 is TGTGCCAGCAGCTTAGGCGGTGACTATGGCTACACCTTC. Filled out from reference TRBV13 and TRBJ1-2, the complete variable domain reads AAGVIQSPRHLIKEKRETATLKCYPIPRHDTVYWYQQGPGQDPQFLISFYEKMQSDKGSIPDRFSAQQFSDYHSELNMSSLELGDSALYFCASSLGGDYGYTFGSGTRLTVV.

The gene calls are TRBV10-1 and TRBJ1-3; 7 positions match TRBD1. The J segment lost 5 bases and the V segment lost 2 bases, leaving 3 bases of the junction unmatched. Germline CDR1 and CDR2: WNHNN and SYGVQD (reference sequence). The CDR3 spans 14 residues. DNA of the CDR3: TGCGCCAGCAGTGAGACAGGGGCGCGAAACACCATATATTTT. It encodes CASSETGARNTIYF.

The rearrangement links TRBV9 to TRBJ1-1; 7 bases are a match to TRBD1. This CDR3 region has 14 residues. Germline V gene sequence: CDR1 SGDLS, CDR2 YYNGEE. Trimming took 3 bases from V and 4 from J; bases not matched to a gene: 6. CDR3 residues: CASSERRQGTEAFF. CDR3 DNA: TGTGCCAGCAGCGAGAGGAGACAGGGCACTGAAGCTTTCTTT.